The T cell receptor beta chain described here comes from a study of blood T cell repertoires in COVID-19. Study summary: Sources were T cells, B-cell-depleted T cells, or PBMCs; the material itself was cDNA or gDNA.

V dropped 3 bases and J dropped 15; count of bases not matched to a gene: 6. In germline, CDR1 is ENHRY, CDR2 SYGVKD. The CDR3 has 12 residues. The assay was immunoSEQ multiplex PCR, and TCRdb's table has in-frame clones only and misses some. This table has fewer than 350,000 clones, around 90% appearing once. Sequencing was carried out using peripheral blood. The J gene is TRBJ2-1, the V gene TRBV10-3, with 9 bases matching TRBD1. The source of this sequence is a woman aged 25-40 years with COVID-19, enrolled during active disease. DNA for the CDR3: TGTGCCATCAGTGATCCCGGGACAGGGCCGTTCTTC. Its protein is CAISDPGTGPFF.